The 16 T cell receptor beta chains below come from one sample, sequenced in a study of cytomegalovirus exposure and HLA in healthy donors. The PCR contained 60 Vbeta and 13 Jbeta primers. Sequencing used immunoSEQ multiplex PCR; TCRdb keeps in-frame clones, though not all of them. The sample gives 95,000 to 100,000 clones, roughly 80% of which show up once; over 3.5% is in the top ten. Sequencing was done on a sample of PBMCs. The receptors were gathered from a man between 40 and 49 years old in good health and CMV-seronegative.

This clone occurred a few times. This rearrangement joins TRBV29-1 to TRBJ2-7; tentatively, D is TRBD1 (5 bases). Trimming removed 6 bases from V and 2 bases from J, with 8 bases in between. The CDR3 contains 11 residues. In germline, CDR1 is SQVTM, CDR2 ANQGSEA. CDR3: CSVDTTYEQYV. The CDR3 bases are TGCAGCGTGGACACAACCTACGAGCAGTACGTC.

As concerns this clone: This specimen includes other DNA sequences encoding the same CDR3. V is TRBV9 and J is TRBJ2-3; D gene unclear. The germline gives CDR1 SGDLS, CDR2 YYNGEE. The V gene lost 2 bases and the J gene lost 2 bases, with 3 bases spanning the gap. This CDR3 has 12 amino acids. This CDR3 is CASSVATDTQYF. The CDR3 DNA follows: TGTGCCAGCAGCGTGGCCACAGATACGCAGTATTTT.

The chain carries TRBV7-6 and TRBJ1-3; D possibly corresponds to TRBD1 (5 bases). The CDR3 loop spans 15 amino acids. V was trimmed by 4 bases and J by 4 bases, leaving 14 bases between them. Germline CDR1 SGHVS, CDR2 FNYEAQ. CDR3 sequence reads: CASSYLRQPGNTIYF. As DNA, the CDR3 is TGTGCCAGCAGCTACCTCCGACAGCCCGGAAACACCATATATTTT.

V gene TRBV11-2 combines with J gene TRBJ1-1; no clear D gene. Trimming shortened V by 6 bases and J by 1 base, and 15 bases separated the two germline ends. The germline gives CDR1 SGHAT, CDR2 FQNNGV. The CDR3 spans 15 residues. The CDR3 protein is CASSSGWAGNTEAFF. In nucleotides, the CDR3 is TGTGCCAGCAGTTCAGGATGGGCGGGGAACACTGAAGCTTTCTTT. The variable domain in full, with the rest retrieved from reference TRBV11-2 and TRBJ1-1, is EAGVAQSPRYKIIEKRQSVAFWCNPISGHATLYWYQQILGQGPKLLIQFQNNGVVDDSQLPKDRFSAERLKGVDSTLKIQPAKLEDSAVYLCASSSGWAGNTEAFFGQGTRLTVV.

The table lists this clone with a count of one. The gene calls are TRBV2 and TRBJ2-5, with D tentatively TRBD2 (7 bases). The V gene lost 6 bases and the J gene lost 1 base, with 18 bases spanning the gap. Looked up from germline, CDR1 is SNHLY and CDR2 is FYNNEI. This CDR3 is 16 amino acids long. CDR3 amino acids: CASRGGPGGRQETQYF. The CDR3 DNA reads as TGTGCCAGCAGGGGGGGGCCGGGGGGCCGCCAAGAGACCCAGTACTTC.

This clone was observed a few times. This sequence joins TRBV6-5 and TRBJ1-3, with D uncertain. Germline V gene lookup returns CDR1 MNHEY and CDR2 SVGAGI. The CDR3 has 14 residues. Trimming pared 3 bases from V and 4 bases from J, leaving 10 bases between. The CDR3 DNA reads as TGTGCCAGCAGTTATGATGCCCAGGGAAACACCATATATTTT. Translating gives CASSYDAQGNTIYF.

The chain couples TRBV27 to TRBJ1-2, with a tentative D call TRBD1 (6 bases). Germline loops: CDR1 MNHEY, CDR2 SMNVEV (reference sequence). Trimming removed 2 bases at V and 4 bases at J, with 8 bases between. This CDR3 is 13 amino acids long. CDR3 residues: CASSLRGGYGYTF. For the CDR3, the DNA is TGTGCCAGCAGTTTAAGGGGGGGCTATGGCTACACCTTC.

The chain's CDR3 is CASSSPGTPSEQFF. The CDR3 DNA follows: TGTGCCAGCAGCTCGCCCGGGACTCCCAGTGAGCAGTTCTTC. This chain joins TRBV7-9 and TRBJ2-1; maybe TRBD2 (6 bases). V was trimmed by 4 bases and J by 9 bases, leaving 16 bases between them. The germline gives CDR1 SEHNR, CDR2 FQNEAQ (reference sequence). The CDR3 length is 14 residues.

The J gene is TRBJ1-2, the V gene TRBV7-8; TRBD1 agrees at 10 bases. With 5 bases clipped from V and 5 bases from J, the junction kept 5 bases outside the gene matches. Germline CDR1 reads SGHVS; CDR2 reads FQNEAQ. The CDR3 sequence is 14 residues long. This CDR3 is CASSPGQGNYGYTF. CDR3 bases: TGTGCCAGCAGCCCGGGACAGGGGAATTATGGCTACACCTTC. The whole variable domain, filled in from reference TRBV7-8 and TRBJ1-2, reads GAGVSQSPRYKVAKRGQDVALRCDPISGHVSLFWYQQALGQGPEFLTYFQNEAQLDKSGLPSDRFFAERPEGSVSTLKIQRTQQEDSAVYLCASSPGQGNYGYTFGSGTRLTVV.

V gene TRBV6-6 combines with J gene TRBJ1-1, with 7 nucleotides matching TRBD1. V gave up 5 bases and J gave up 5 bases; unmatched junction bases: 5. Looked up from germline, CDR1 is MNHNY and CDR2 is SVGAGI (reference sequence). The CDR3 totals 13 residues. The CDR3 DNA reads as TGTGCCAGCAGTCCCGGGACAGTAACTGAAGCTTTCTTT. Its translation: CASSPGTVTEAFF.

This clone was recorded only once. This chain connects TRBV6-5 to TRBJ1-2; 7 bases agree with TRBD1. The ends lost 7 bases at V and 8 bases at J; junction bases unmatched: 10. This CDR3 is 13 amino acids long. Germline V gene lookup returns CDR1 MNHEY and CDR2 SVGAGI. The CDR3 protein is CASINEGAGGYTF. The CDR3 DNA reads TGTGCCAGCATCAACGAGGGGGCGGGCGGCTACACCTTC.

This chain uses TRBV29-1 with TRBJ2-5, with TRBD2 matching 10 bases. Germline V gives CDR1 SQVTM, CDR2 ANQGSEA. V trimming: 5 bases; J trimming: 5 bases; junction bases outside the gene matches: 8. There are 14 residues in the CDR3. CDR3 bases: TGCAGCGTTCGTAGCGGGGGGAGGGCTGAGACCCAGTACTTC. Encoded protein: CSVRSGGRAETQYF.

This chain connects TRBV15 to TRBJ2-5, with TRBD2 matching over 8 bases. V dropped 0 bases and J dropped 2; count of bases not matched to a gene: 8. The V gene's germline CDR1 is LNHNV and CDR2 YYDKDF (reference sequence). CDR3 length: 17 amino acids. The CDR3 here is CATSREVAGGWQETQYF. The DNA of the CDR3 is TGTGCCACCAGCAGAGAGGTGGCGGGGGGTTGGCAAGAGACCCAGTACTTC.

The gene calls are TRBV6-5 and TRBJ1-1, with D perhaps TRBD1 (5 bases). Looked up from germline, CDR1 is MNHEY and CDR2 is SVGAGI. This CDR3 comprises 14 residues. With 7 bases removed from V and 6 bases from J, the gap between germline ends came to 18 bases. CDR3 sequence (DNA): TGTGCCAGCATCTTACCCGGAGGGACCTCTGAAGCTTTCTTT. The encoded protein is CASILPGGTSEAFF.

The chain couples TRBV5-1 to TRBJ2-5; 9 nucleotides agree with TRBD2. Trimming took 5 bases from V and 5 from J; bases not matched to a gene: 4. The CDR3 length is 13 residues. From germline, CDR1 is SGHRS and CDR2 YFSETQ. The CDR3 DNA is TGCGCCAGCAGAATAGCGGGGGAGGAGACCCAGTACTTC. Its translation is CASRIAGEETQYF.

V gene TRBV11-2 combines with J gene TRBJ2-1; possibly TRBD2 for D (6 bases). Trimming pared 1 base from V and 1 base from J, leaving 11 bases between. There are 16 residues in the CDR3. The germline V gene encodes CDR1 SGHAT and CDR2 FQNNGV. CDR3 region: CASSLAGVGSYNEQFF. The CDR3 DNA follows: TGTGCCAGCAGCTTAGCGGGGGTGGGGTCCTACAATGAGCAGTTCTTC. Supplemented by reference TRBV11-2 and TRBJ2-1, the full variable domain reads EAGVAQSPRYKIIEKRQSVAFWCNPISGHATLYWYQQILGQGPKLLIQFQNNGVVDDSQLPKDRFSAERLKGVDSTLKIQPAKLEDSAVYLCASSLAGVGSYNEQFFGPGTRLTVL.